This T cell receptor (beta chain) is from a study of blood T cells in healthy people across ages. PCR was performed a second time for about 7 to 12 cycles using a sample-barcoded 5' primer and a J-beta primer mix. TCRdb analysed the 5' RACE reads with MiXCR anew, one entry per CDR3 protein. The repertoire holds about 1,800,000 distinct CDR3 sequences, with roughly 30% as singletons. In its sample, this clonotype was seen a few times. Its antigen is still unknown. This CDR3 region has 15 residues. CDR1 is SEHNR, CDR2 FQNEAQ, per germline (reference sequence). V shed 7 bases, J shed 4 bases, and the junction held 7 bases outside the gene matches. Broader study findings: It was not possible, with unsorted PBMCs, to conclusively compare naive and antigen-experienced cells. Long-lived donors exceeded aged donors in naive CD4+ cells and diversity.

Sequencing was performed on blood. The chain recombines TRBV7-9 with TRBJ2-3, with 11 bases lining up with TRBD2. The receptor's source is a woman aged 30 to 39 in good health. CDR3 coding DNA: TGTGCCAGCACCGCGACTAGCGGGACCGCAGATACGCAGTATTTT. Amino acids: CASTATSGTADTQYF.